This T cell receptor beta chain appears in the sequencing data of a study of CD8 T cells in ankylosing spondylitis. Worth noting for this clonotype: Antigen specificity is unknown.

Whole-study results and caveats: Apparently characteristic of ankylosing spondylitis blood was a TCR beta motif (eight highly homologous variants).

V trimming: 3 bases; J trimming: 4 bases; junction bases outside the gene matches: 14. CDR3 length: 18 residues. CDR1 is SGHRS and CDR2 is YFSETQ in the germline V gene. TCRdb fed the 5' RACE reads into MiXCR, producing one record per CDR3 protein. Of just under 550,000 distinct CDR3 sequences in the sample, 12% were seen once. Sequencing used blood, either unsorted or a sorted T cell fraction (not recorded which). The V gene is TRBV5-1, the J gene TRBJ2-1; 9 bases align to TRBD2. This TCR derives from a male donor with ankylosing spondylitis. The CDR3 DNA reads TGCGCCAGCAGCTCCCAACCCCCTTCTAGCGGGATTTACAATGAGCAGTTCTTC. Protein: CASSSQPPSSGIYNEQFF.